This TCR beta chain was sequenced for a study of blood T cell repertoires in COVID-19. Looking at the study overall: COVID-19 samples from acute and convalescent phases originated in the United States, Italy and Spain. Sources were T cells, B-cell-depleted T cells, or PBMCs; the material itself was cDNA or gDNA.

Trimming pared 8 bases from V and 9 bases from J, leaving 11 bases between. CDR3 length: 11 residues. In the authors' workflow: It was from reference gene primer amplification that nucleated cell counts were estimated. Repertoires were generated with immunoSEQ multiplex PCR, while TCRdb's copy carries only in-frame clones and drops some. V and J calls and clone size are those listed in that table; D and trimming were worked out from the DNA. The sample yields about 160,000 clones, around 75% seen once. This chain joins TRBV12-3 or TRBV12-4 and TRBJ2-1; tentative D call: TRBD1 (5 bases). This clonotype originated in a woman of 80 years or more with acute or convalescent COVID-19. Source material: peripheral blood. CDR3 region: CASGQFPEQFF. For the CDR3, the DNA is TGTGCCAGCGGACAATTTCCTGAGCAGTTCTTC.